Listed here are 26 T cell receptor beta chains from one sample, sequenced in a study of shared clonotypes between healthy human individuals. The assay was immunoSEQ multiplex PCR, and TCRdb's table has in-frame clones only and misses some. The data show millions of clones, approximately 94% seen once. CD8 cells classed as naive were CD45RO-negative and positively selected for CCR7, excluding terminally differentiated effector memory CD45RA+ cells. Sequencing was performed on naive CD8+ T cells from PBMCs. The receptors derive from a man aged 18 to 35 in good health. Some clones in this sample may be carry-over from other donors' samples.

J is TRBJ1-5 and V is TRBV28, with D uncertain. In germline, CDR1 is MDHEN, CDR2 SYDVKM. This CDR3 contains 16 residues. V was pared by 2 bases and J by 3 bases, with 14 bases between. The CDR3 here is CASSLGLMANNQPQHF. For the CDR3, the DNA is TGTGCCAGCAGTTTAGGGTTGATGGCTAACAATCAGCCCCAGCATTTT.

This clone was picked up one time. The same CDR3 also results from other DNA sequences found in this sample. The chain is built from TRBV27 and TRBJ2-7; D is uncertain. The CDR3 consists of 13 residues. Trimming took 3 bases from V and 2 from J, leaving 8 bases between them. CDR1 and CDR2 from the germline V gene are MNHEY and SMNVEV (reference sequence). Written as DNA, the CDR3 is TGTGCCAGCAGTTTCGGCGTAACCTACGAGCAGTACTTC. It is translated as CASSFGVTYEQYF.

The V and J genes are TRBV6-1 and TRBJ1-5; TRBD1 is a possible D gene (6 bases). V lost 4 bases, J lost 5 bases, and 18 bases lay in between. This CDR3 is built from 16 residues. Germline lookup yields CDR1 MNHNS and CDR2 SASEGT. For the CDR3, the DNA is TGTGCCAGCAGTGTAAGGGGGGGATTACCGGATCAGCCCCAGCATTTT. Its protein is CASSVRGGLPDQPQHF.

For the CDR3, the DNA is TGTGCCACCACCCCGGGACGGGGGGCCGGGGAGCTGTTTTTT. Translation gives CATTPGRGAGELFF. This sequence joins TRBV15 and TRBJ2-2, with 7 positions matching TRBD2. Per the germline V gene, CDR1 is LNHNV and CDR2 is YYDKDF (reference sequence). With 7 bases clipped from V and 6 bases from J, the junction kept 8 bases outside the gene matches. CDR3 size: 14 residues. Supplemented by reference TRBV15 and TRBJ2-2, the full variable domain reads DAMVIQNPRYQVTQFGKPVTLSCSQTLNHNVMYWYQQKSSQAPKLLFHYYDKDFNNEADTPDNFQSRRPNTSFCFLDIRSPGLGDTAMYLCATTPGRGAGELFFGEGSRLTVL.

The chain has TRBV5-1 and TRBJ2-2; D is unclear. Trimming removed 0 bases at V and 3 bases at J, with 18 bases between. The germline V gene encodes CDR1 SGHRS and CDR2 YFSETQ. This CDR3 comprises 18 residues. CDR3 sequence reads: CASSLEALGDLHTGELFF. CDR3 DNA sequence: TGCGCCAGCAGCTTGGAGGCCCTCGGCGACTTGCACACCGGGGAGCTGTTTTTT.

The chain joins TRBV9 to TRBJ1-2; tentatively, D is TRBD1 (5 bases). V was pared by 4 bases and J by 4 bases, with 20 bases between. This CDR3 has 16 amino acids. Germline V lookup: CDR1 SGDLS, CDR2 YYNGEE. The CDR3 DNA is TGTGCCAGCAGCAGTCTCAAGGGGCAGGCGAGCTATGGCTACACCTTC. As protein: CASSSLKGQASYGYTF.

The chain has TRBV9 and TRBJ2-1, with 13 bases that match TRBD2. The CDR3 has 18 residues. The junction had 9 bases not matched to a gene; V was cut back by 0 bases and J by 6 bases. The germline gives CDR1 SGDLS, CDR2 YYNGEE. CDR3 coding DNA: TGTGCCAGCAGCGTAGATGGGACTAGCGGGACTCCCGGCAATGAGCAGTTCTTC. It translates to CASSVDGTSGTPGNEQFF. The full variable domain, in which reference TRBV9 and TRBJ2-1 provide the parts outside the CDR3, is DSGVTQTPKHLITATGQRVTLRCSPRSGDLSVYWYQQSLDQGLQFLIQYYNGEERAKGNILERFSAQQFPDLHSELNLSSLELGDSALYFCASSVDGTSGTPGNEQFFGPGTRLTVL.

The chain carries TRBV28 and TRBJ1-1; tentatively, D is TRBD1 (6 bases). The V and J ends lost 9 bases and 7 bases respectively, with 21 bases between them. Per the germline V gene, CDR1 is MDHEN and CDR2 is SYDVKM. This CDR3 region has 14 residues. DNA for the CDR3: TGTGCCAGTACTCCCGAGGGCACAGGGCTTGAAGCTTTCTTT. This translates into CASTPEGTGLEAFF.

With respect to this clone: In the same sample, other DNA sequences code for this CDR3. V and J are TRBV29-1 and TRBJ2-1, with TRBD2 matching over 11 bases. This CDR3 has 13 residues. The J segment lost 5 bases and the V segment lost 5 bases, leaving 2 bases of the junction unmatched. Germline V gene sequence: CDR1 SQVTM, CDR2 ANQGSEA. The CDR3 here is CSVLAGGNNEQFF. For the CDR3, the DNA is TGCAGCGTTCTAGCGGGAGGCAACAATGAGCAGTTCTTC.

CDR3 bases: TGTGCCAGCAGTGAGACCGGGACAGGGGTGGCGCAGTATTTT. Protein: CASSETGTGVAQYF. The genes are TRBV7-3 and TRBJ2-3, with 10 bases fitting TRBD1. V shed 6 bases, J shed 10 bases, and the junction held 10 bases outside the gene matches. Germline CDR1 SGHTA, CDR2 FQGTGA. The CDR3 has 14 amino acids.

This rearrangement joins TRBV2 to TRBJ1-2, with TRBD1 matching over 11 bases. V was clipped by 6 bases and J by 5 bases; unmatched bases: 5. The CDR3 runs 14 residues. CDR1 is SNHLY and CDR2 is FYNNEI in the germline V gene. CDR3 sequence: CASSGTGGRYGYTF. Written as DNA, the CDR3 is TGTGCCAGCAGCGGGACAGGGGGACGGTATGGCTACACCTTC.

This chain connects TRBV28 to TRBJ2-1; D remains ambiguous. The CDR3 is 13 residues long. Germline-derived CDR1 and CDR2 are MDHEN and SYDVKM. V lost 5 bases to trimming and J lost 9 bases, with 14 bases between them. The CDR3 here is CASSVYLGSEQFF. The CDR3, as DNA: TGTGCCAGCAGTGTATACCTGGGATCTGAGCAGTTCTTC. Based on the CDR3 plus reference TRBV28 and TRBJ2-1, the full variable domain is DVKVTQSSRYLVKRTGEKVFLECVQDMDHENMFWYRQDPGLGLRLIYFSYDVKMKEKGDIPEGYSVSREKKERFSLILESASTNQTSMYLCASSVYLGSEQFFGPGTRLTVL.

The V call is TRBV9, the J call TRBJ2-7; D is unresolved. From germline, CDR1 is SGDLS and CDR2 YYNGEE. Trimming stripped 4 bases from V and 4 bases from J, with 12 bases between. The CDR3 is made up of 13 amino acids. CDR3 region: CASSPGSRYEQYF. CDR3 nucleotide sequence: TGTGCCAGCAGCCCCGGTTCTAGGTACGAGCAGTACTTC.

The CDR3 bases are TGTGCCAGCAGTTTTAAGTGGGACAGGGGGACTGGAAACACCATATATTTT. Translated: CASSFKWDRGTGNTIYF. The V call is TRBV28, the J call TRBJ1-3, with TRBD1 identical over 11 bases. V was clipped by 3 bases and J by 2 bases; unmatched bases: 6. The CDR3 contains 17 residues. Germline V CDR1 and CDR2: MDHEN, SYDVKM.

This chain joins TRBV10-3 and TRBJ1-2; no reliable D call. CDR3 length equals 12 residues. Per the germline V gene, CDR1 is ENHRY and CDR2 is SYGVKD. The V end was cut by 0 bases, the J end by 4 bases, with 3 bases between. CDR3 bases: TGTGCCATCAGTGAGTCCCGCTATGGCTACACCTTC. This gives the protein CAISESRYGYTF.

The genes are TRBV2 and TRBJ1-2; no definite D call. The CDR3 extends over 14 amino acids. The germline V and J ends were trimmed by 9 bases and 6 bases, with 20 bases remaining between them. The germline CDR1 and CDR2 sequences are SNHLY and FYNNEI. CDR3 nucleotide sequence: TGTGCCAGACCCCAAGATCCCGAGGAGGATGGCTACACCTTC. It translates to CARPQDPEEDGYTF. Looking up the rest from reference TRBV2 and TRBJ1-2 gives the full variable domain: EPEVTQTPSHQVTQMGQEVILRCVPISNHLYFYWYRQILGQKVEFLVSFYNNEISEKSEIFDDQFSVERPDGSNFTLKIRSTKLEDSAMYFCARPQDPEEDGYTFGSGTRLTVV.

The V gene is TRBV29-1, the J gene TRBJ1-2; 7 bases fit TRBD1. The J segment lost 6 bases and the V segment lost 3 bases, leaving 7 bases of the junction unmatched. Germline V lookup: CDR1 SQVTM, CDR2 ANQGSEA. The CDR3 runs to 13 residues. This chain's CDR3 is CSVDEGAVDGYTF. The CDR3 DNA reads as TGCAGCGTTGATGAGGGGGCGGTTGATGGCTACACCTTC.

The rearrangement links TRBV10-3 to TRBJ2-2; 14 bases line up with TRBD2. V shed 10 bases, J shed 4 bases, and the junction held 11 bases outside the gene matches. This CDR3 spans 17 amino acids. Per germline, CDR1 ENHRY and CDR2 SYGVKD. CDR3 DNA: TGTGCCACACTGGGACTAGCGGGAGAGCGCGGCACCGGGGAGCTGTTTTTT. The encoded protein is CATLGLAGERGTGELFF.

In its sample, this clone was seen once. Written as DNA, the CDR3 is TGTGCCAGCAGCGTAGACAGCGGAACCTCCAATGAGCAGTTCTTC. Its protein product is CASSVDSGTSNEQFF. The rearrangement links TRBV9 to TRBJ2-1, with a weak D call TRBD2 (5 bases). Germline assignment: CDR1 SGDLS and CDR2 YYNGEE. The CDR3 has 15 amino acids. V dropped 0 bases and J dropped 6 bases, with 13 bases sitting between them.

The V gene is TRBV7-6, the J gene TRBJ2-2, with 8 bases matching TRBD2. J was trimmed by 2 bases and V by 1 base; bases with no gene match: 9. Germline lookup yields CDR1 SGHVS and CDR2 FNYEAQ. This CDR3 region has 18 residues. The CDR3 sequence is CASSLGSAGGINTGELFF. The CDR3 DNA reads TGTGCCAGCAGCTTAGGCTCGGCGGGAGGAATCAACACCGGGGAGCTGTTTTTT.

V usage is TRBV19 and J usage is TRBJ2-4; the D is unclear. V lost 2 bases to trimming and J lost 7 bases, with 15 bases between them. CDR1 is LNHDA, CDR2 SQIVND, per germline (reference sequence). This CDR3 comprises 15 residues. Here the CDR3 reads CASSILLDYINIQYF. The CDR3 region has the DNA TGTGCCAGTAGTATATTGCTGGATTACATTAACATTCAGTACTTC.

V usage is TRBV6-6 and J usage is TRBJ1-1; possibly TRBD1 for D (5 bases). The CDR3 extends over 16 amino acids. Germline CDR1 MNHNY, CDR2 SVGAGI (reference sequence). Trimming removed 4 bases from V and 4 bases from J, with 19 bases in between. The CDR3 DNA is TGTGCCAGCAGTTCTCCCTTACGGGGGTCGAGCACTGAAGCTTTCTTT. This gives the protein CASSSPLRGSSTEAFF.

J is TRBJ2-7 and V is TRBV18; D remains unclear. This CDR3 contains 13 residues. Between the trimmed V and J ends, which lost 2 bases and 0 bases, there was a span of 5 bases. In germline, CDR1 is KGHSH, CDR2 LQKENI. CDR3 protein: CASSPVRSYEQYF. Here the CDR3 DNA reads TGTGCCAGCTCACCAGTACGCTCCTACGAGCAGTACTTC.

V usage is TRBV27 and J usage is TRBJ2-7, with D uncertain. V lost 0 bases to trimming and J lost 3 bases, with 6 bases between them. The germline V gene has CDR1 MNHEY and CDR2 SMNVEV (reference sequence). The CDR3 is 13 amino acids. CDR3 in amino acids: CASSLSPDYEQYF. The CDR3 bases are TGTGCCAGCAGTTTATCCCCGGACTACGAGCAGTACTTC.

This clone was seen more than once but under ten times. The V and J genes are TRBV28 and TRBJ1-5; D gene uncertain. There are 13 residues in the CDR3. Germline-derived CDR1 and CDR2 are MDHEN and SYDVKM. V was clipped by 3 bases and J by 8 bases, with 11 bases between them. This CDR3 is CASSLYTEEPQHF. Written as DNA, the CDR3 is TGTGCCAGCAGTTTGTACACCGAGGAGCCCCAGCATTTT.

This clone showed up just once. The chain employs TRBV6-6 and TRBJ2-2; 8 bases line up with TRBD2. CDR3 length equals 16 residues. Germline CDR1 and CDR2: MNHNY and SVGAGI (reference sequence). Unmatched junction bases numbered 13, after V lost 7 bases and J lost 6 bases. The CDR3 is CASIVREGEHAGELFF. As DNA, the CDR3 is TGTGCCAGCATCGTCCGGGAGGGTGAGCACGCCGGGGAGCTGTTTTTT.